The 14 T cell receptor beta chains below were found in one sample sequenced in a study of post-analysis software for immune sequencing data. Study findings and constraints: Patients showed TRBV5-6, TRBV5-1 and TRBV20-1 among 4 or 5 TRBV segments more frequent than in controls.

Unique molecular identifiers were present in the TCR beta cDNA libraries. TCRdb recomputed calls from the PCR reads with MiXCR, one row per CDR3 protein. The table records 740,000 or so distinct CDR3 sequences, about 57% of them present only once. What these receptors recognize is not known. Sample: blood. The source of these receptors is a girl between 5 and 17 years old with multiple sclerosis.

This clonotype has just a few counts. The rearrangement uses TRBV7-2 and TRBJ2-1, with 7 bases lining up with TRBD2. The CDR3 sequence is 15 residues long. V lost 5 bases and J lost 9; bases outside the gene matches: 13. CDR1 SGHTA and CDR2 FQGNSA come from the germline V gene. The CDR3 region has the DNA TGTGCCAGCAGCGGCCGTGGGCCTACGGGGGGTGAGCAGTTCTTC. It specifies CASSGRGPTGGEQFF.

This clonotype was found a few times. The chain has TRBV9 and TRBJ1-4; maybe TRBD1 (5 bases). Germline V gene lookup returns CDR1 SGDLS and CDR2 YYNGEE. Trimming cost V 5 bases and J 0 bases, with 14 bases left between them. This CDR3 contains 16 residues. CDR3 coding DNA: TGTGCCAGCAGGGACGAGACAGATCCAACTAATGAAAAACTGTTTTTT. Its translation: CASRDETDPTNEKLFF.

The rearrangement links TRBV12-5 to TRBJ2-7, with 12 positions matching TRBD2. Germline V gives CDR1 LGHNT, CDR2 FRNRAP. J gave up 2 bases and V 9 bases, and 8 bases lay outside the gene matches. This CDR3 has 15 amino acids. Written as DNA, the CDR3 is TGTGCTAGCTCGACTAGCGGGAGTCCCACCTACGAGCAGTACTTC. Protein product: CASSTSGSPTYEQYF.

The chain employs TRBV5-1 and TRBJ2-7, with D unresolved. CDR1 is SGHRS, CDR2 YFSETQ, per germline. The CDR3 runs to 13 residues. The V and J ends lost 5 bases and 2 bases respectively, with 11 bases between them. The CDR3 reads CASRDLPPYEQYF. The CDR3 DNA is TGCGCCAGCAGGGACCTTCCCCCCTACGAGCAGTACTTC.

The J gene is TRBJ2-1, the V gene TRBV4-1; a possible D gene is TRBD2 (5 bases). Deletions cut 0 bases from V and 9 bases from J, with 15 bases between. The CDR3 is made up of 15 amino acids. Germline lookup yields CDR1 MGHRA and CDR2 YSYEKL. CDR3 in amino acids: CASSQESPGRSEQFF. CDR3 DNA sequence: TGCGCCAGCAGCCAAGAAAGTCCGGGAAGATCTGAGCAGTTCTTC.

This chain links TRBV20-1 with TRBJ1-6, with TRBD1 matching 7 bases. Trimming cost V 4 bases and J 7 bases; bases outside gene matches: 10. Germline values: CDR1 DFQATT, CDR2 SNEGSKA (reference sequence). CDR3 size: 15 residues. CDR3 coding DNA: TGCAGTGCTACCCCGATGGGCAGGGGGAATTCACCCCTCCACTTT. It specifies CSATPMGRGNSPLHF.

There are a few counts of this clonotype. CDR3 bases: TGTGCCAGCTCACAGACAGGGCCAATTGCAACTAATGAAAAACTGTTTTTT. This translates into CASSQTGPIATNEKLFF. The rearrangement uses TRBV18 and TRBJ1-4, with 7 bases identical to TRBD1. Germline CDR1 is KGHSH and CDR2 is LQKENI. The CDR3 totals 17 residues. V shed 4 bases and J 0 bases; nucleotides not matched to a gene: 8.

J is TRBJ2-7 and V is TRBV21-1; the table's D call TRBD2 went unverified against the DNA. TRBV21-1 is assigned pseudogene status. This CDR3 is built from 18 residues. CDR3 amino acids: CASSKVVSEQRVSYEQYF. Written as DNA, the CDR3 is TGTGCCAGCAGCAAAGTGGTTAGCGAGCAAAGAGTCTCCTACGAGCAGTACTTC.

The CDR3, as DNA: TGCGCCAGCAGCTTTTCCCGGGCCTACAATAGCAATCAGCCCCAGCATTTT. Its protein product is CASSFSRAYNSNQPQHF. V usage is TRBV5-1 and J usage is TRBJ1-5; D remains ambiguous. CDR1 is SGHRS, CDR2 YFSETQ, per germline. This CDR3 is built from 17 residues. V lost 2 bases and J lost 0, with 15 bases in between.

This clonotype was observed a few times. One junction end disagrees with the germline gene, perhaps due to a read error. The chain uses TRBV15 and TRBJ1-1; D gene uncertain. This CDR3 is built from 14 residues. The germline gives CDR1 LNHNV, CDR2 YYDKDF (reference sequence). CDR3 amino acids: CATSRVGPDTEAFF. The DNA of the CDR3 is TGCGCCACCAGCAGAGTTGGTCCGGACACTGAAGCTTTCTTT. Using reference TRBV15 and TRBJ1-1 for the parts outside the CDR3, the full variable domain is DAMVIQNPRYQVTQFGKPVTLSCSQTLNHNVMYWYQQKSSQAPKLLFHYYDKDFNNEADTPDNFQSRRPNTSFCFLDIRSPGLGDTAMYLCATSRVGPDTEAFFGQGTRLTVV.

This chain joins TRBV15 and TRBJ2-7; D call uncertain. Germline assignment: CDR1 LNHNV and CDR2 YYDKDF (reference sequence). The CDR3 is 13 amino acids. The V end was cut by 0 bases, the J end by 0 bases, with 3 bases between. The CDR3 reads CATSRDSSYEQYF. As DNA, the CDR3 is TGTGCCACCAGCAGAGATAGCTCCTACGAGCAGTACTTC.

This chain links TRBV30 with TRBJ2-5; D is unresolved. The J call may not be correct, given that the DNA end is closer to TRBJ2-7. There are 13 residues in the CDR3. Germline assignment: CDR1 GTSNPN and CDR2 SVGIG (reference sequence). The CDR3 sequence is CAWRADIRNEQYF. CDR3 nucleotide sequence: TGTGCCTGGAGGGCAGATATAAGAAACGAGCAGTACTTC.

The chain combines TRBV6-6 with TRBJ1-5; no firm D call. The CDR3 loop spans 12 amino acids. V dropped 5 bases and J dropped 7 bases, with 9 bases sitting between them. The germline gives CDR1 MNHNY, CDR2 SVGAGI (reference sequence). The CDR3 loop reads CASSDRWQPQHF. DNA of the CDR3: TGTGCCAGCAGTGATCGGTGGCAGCCCCAGCATTTT.

The chain employs TRBV3-1 and TRBJ2-5, with D uncertain. From germline, CDR1 is LGHDT and CDR2 YNNKEL (reference sequence). V lost 1 base to trimming and J lost 6 bases, with 6 bases between them. The CDR3 sequence is 12 residues long. The CDR3 loop is CASSQVGKTQYF. CDR3 nucleotides: TGTGCCAGCAGCCAAGTAGGGAAGACCCAGTACTTC.